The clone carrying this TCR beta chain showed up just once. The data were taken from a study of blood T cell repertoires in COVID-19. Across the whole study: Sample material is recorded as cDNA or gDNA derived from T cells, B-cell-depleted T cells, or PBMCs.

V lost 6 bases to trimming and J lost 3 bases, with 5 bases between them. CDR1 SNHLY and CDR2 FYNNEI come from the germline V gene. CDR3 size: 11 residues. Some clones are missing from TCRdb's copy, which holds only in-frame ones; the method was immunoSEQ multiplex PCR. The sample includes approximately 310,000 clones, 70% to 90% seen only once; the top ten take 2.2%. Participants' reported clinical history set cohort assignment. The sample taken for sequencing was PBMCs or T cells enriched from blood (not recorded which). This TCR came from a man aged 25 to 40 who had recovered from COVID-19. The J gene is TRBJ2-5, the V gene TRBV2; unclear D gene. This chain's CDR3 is CASSAEETQYF. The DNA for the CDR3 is TGTGCCAGCAGCGCAGAAGAGACCCAGTACTTC.